The 11 T cell receptor beta chains below come from one sample, sequenced in a study of T cell clonality in common variable immunodeficiency (dated by TCRdb to between 2014 and 2017). Receptor libraries were prepared by the immunoSEQ multiplex PCR assay. Not all clones reach the TCRdb copy of this immuneACCESS table, which keeps in-frame sequences only. Checked studies attribute under half of the gap to unresolved V genes and leave the rest unexplained. The table gives roughly 32,000 clones for this sample, with none occurring only once. The ten biggest clones cover around 4.5% of the sample. Sequencing was done on a sample of peripheral blood mononuclear cells. These receptors all come from a person between 18 and 69 years old in good health.

This clone showed up many times. The sequence runs out 3 residues before the end of the CDR3; the remainder is reconstructed from the germline J gene. The rearrangement joins TRBV5-1 to TRBJ1-2; D gene ambiguous. The CDR3 length is 13 residues. Germline CDR1 reads SGHRS; CDR2 reads YFSETQ. Trimming pared 0 bases from V and 6 bases from J, leaving 9 bases between. The CDR3 bases that were read are TGCGCCAGCAGCTTGGGGCAGGCTAATGGC. This translates into CASSLGQANG. The entire CDR3 protein reads CASSLGQANGYTF.

Notes on this clone: Read sequence stops 3 residues before the CDR3 end, and the germline J gene provides the missing end. This rearrangement joins TRBV11-2 to TRBJ1-1; tentatively, D is TRBD1 (5 bases). Trimming took 5 bases from V and 6 from J, leaving 13 bases between them. The CDR3 covers 13 residues. Germline V gives CDR1 SGHAT, CDR2 FQNNGV. The CDR3 sequence is CASSTPGLAEAFF. CDR3 bases read: TGTGCCAGCAGCACTCCAGGGTTGGCTGAA.

In regard to this clone: The CDR3 end lies 3 residues beyond the end of the read and is filled in from the germline J gene. This sequence joins TRBV7-2 and TRBJ1-2; perhaps TRBD1 as D (5 bases). CDR3 length equals 15 residues. The germline V gene has CDR1 SGHTA and CDR2 FQGNSA. CDR3 DNA (partial): TGTGCCAGCAGCTTAGGCGGGGGGTATACCTACGAC. Translated: CASSLGGGYTYD. The full CDR3 reads CASSLGGGYTYDYTF.

This clone has a handful of counts. The observed sequence ends 3 residues before the CDR3 terminus, with the missing tail filled in from the germline J gene. V and J are TRBV5-1 and TRBJ1-1, with 7 bases lining up with TRBD1. Trimming removed 4 bases from V and 5 bases from J; junction bases left unmatched: 8. This CDR3 contains 14 residues. Germline lookup yields CDR1 SGHRS and CDR2 YFSETQ. The CDR3 here is CASSDQGDRTEAFF. The DNA read from the CDR3 is TGCGCCAGCAGCGACCAGGGGGATAGAACTGAA.

This clone came up many times. The read ends 3 residues shy of where the CDR3 ends; the end is completed using the germline J gene. V gene TRBV5-5 combines with J gene TRBJ2-7; possibly TRBD1 for D (5 bases). Per the germline V gene, CDR1 is SGHKS and CDR2 is YYEKEE (reference sequence). Trimming stripped 0 bases from V and 5 bases from J, with 6 bases between. The CDR3 covers 12 residues. The DNA read from the CDR3 is TGTGCCAGCAGCTTGGAGGGGAACGAG. The encoded protein is CASSLEGNE. The CDR3, in full, reads CASSLEGNEQYF.

This clone was seen more than once but under ten times. The read comes to an end 3 residues before the CDR3 does, leaving the germline J gene to fill in the end. The rearrangement uses TRBV10-1 and TRBJ2-7; possibly TRBD1 for D (5 bases). The germline V gene has CDR1 WNHNN and CDR2 SYGVQD (reference sequence). V lost 6 bases to trimming and J lost 5 bases, with 11 bases between them. CDR3 length: 12 residues. The part of the CDR3 DNA that was read is TGCGCCAGCAGAGGGGCAGGTCACGAG. Translating gives CASRGAGHE. From start to end, the CDR3 is CASRGAGHEQYF.

This clone was seen repeatedly, ten times or more. The read comes to an end 3 residues before the CDR3 does, leaving the germline J gene to fill in the end. The V call is TRBV7-2, the J call TRBJ2-3; 9 positions match TRBD2. CDR1 is SGHTA and CDR2 is FQGNSA in the germline V gene. The CDR3 runs to 14 residues. J was trimmed by 5 bases and V by 1 base; bases with no gene match: 1. CDR3 bases read: TGTGCCAGCAGCTTAGTAGCGGGAGAAGATACG. It yields the protein CASSLVAGEDT. The complete CDR3 protein is CASSLVAGEDTQYF.

Relative to its sample, this clone is medium-sized (0.01 to 0.1%). The read falls 3 residues short of the CDR3 end, and the missing part is taken from the germline J gene. The chain carries TRBV30 and TRBJ2-3; D call uncertain. The length of the CDR3 is 16 residues. The V and J ends lost 0 bases and 0 bases respectively, with 13 bases between them. Germline V gene lookup returns CDR1 GTSNPN and CDR2 SVGIG (reference sequence). The sequenced CDR3 bases are TGTGCCTGGAGTGTAAAAACTCCGTCTAGCACAGATACG. Its protein is CAWSVKTPSSTDT. From start to end, the CDR3 is CAWSVKTPSSTDTQYF.

CDR3 bases read: TGTGCCAGTACTGTCGGGGGCAATGAG. It encodes CASTVGGNE. The full-length CDR3 reads as CASTVGGNEQFF. This rearrangement joins TRBV19 to TRBJ2-1; tentatively, D is TRBD2 (6 bases). The read falls 3 residues short of the CDR3 end, and the missing part is taken from the germline J gene. The germline CDR1 and CDR2 sequences are LNHDA and SQIVND (reference sequence). The CDR3 has 12 residues. The V end lost 7 bases, the J end lost 6 bases, and 10 bases lay between the germline ends.

This clone appeared a few times. This CDR3 is CASTLANLETQYF. The sequenced part of the CDR3 DNA is TGTGCCAGCACACTAGCGAATTTAGAGACC. V and J are TRBV2 and TRBJ2-5, with 7 nucleotides matching TRBD2. With the read ending 3 residues before the CDR3 end, the germline J gene is used to fill in that end. The CDR3 is 13 amino acids. J lost 4 bases, V lost 7 bases, and 6 bases had no gene match. CDR1 is SNHLY and CDR2 is FYNNEI in the germline V gene.

With respect to this clone: Coverage ceases 3 residues before the CDR3 finishes, and the germline J gene fills in the end. The chain has TRBV6-1 and TRBJ1-1; weak D call: TRBD1 (5 bases). This CDR3 is 14 amino acids long. Germline CDR1 reads MNHNS; CDR2 reads SASEGT. Trimming took off 4 bases at V and 4 bases at J, with 13 bases between the two ends. Here the CDR3 reads CASSVREGLTEAFF. Partial CDR3 DNA: TGTGCCAGCAGTGTCAGGGAAGGTCTCACTGAA.